A selection of T cell receptor beta chains follows, all from one sample in a study of radiotherapy plus CTLA-4 blockade in lung cancer. TCRdb's table, derived via immunoSEQ multiplex PCR, lists solely in-frame clones and lacks some. The repertoire holds 120,000 or so clones, with 80% to 90% as singletons. The sequenced sample was peripheral blood, obtained from a patient treated with radiotherapy plus ipilimumab. Every receptor here comes from a human donor with non-small cell lung cancer that progressed on radiotherapy plus ipilimumab. Both conserved end residues are part of each CDR3. The D gene is left open where the match is weak. Not all rows give a size; the values are once, few, many and, for expanded clones, a class.

V: TRBV4-2
D: .
J: TRBJ1-1
size: .
CDR3: CASSQGVNTEAFF
DNA: TGTGCCAGCAGCCAAGGAGTGAACACTGAAGCTTTCTTT

V: TRBV5-1
D: .
J: TRBJ1-1
size: .
CDR3: CASSLGPQAFF
DNA: TGCGCCAGCAGCTTGGGGCCCCAAGCTTTCTTT

V: TRBV2
D: .
J: TRBJ1-5
size: .
CDR3: CASSGAFNQPQHF
DNA: TGTGCCAGCAGTGGGGCCTTCAATCAGCCCCAGCATTTT

V: TRBV5-1
D: TRBD1
J: TRBJ1-5
size: .
CDR3: CASSSTGSPGQPQHF
DNA: TGCGCCAGCAGCTCGACAGGGTCGCCGGGGCAGCCCCAGCATTTT

V: TRBV7-2
D: TRBD2
J: TRBJ2-1
size: .
CDR3: CASSPGTSGEQFF
DNA: TGTGCCAGCAGCCCCGGGACTAGCGGTGAGCAGTTCTTC

V: TRBV5-5
D: .
J: TRBJ2-5
size: .
CDR3: CASSLEETQYF
DNA: TGTGCCAGCAGCTTGGAAGAGACCCAGTACTTC

V: TRBV5-8
D: .
J: TRBJ2-1
size: .
CDR3: CASSSGQRRYNEQFF
DNA: TGTGCCAGCAGCTCGGGCCAACGGCGCTATAATGAGCAGTTCTTC

V: TRBV7-8
D: .
J: TRBJ1-1
size: .
CDR3: CASSLRLGTNTEAFF
DNA: TGTGCCAGCAGCTTAAGGTTGGGGACAAACACTGAAGCTTTCTTT

V: TRBV15
D: TRBD1
J: TRBJ1-1
size: once
CDR3: CATSRDVVGQAEAFF
DNA: TGTGCCACCAGCAGAGATGTTGTGGGACAGGCAGAAGCTTTCTTT

V: TRBV2
D: .
J: TRBJ1-1
size: .
CDR3: CAPPGRGSNTEAFF
DNA: TGTGCCCCCCCAGGCAGGGGCAGTAACACTGAAGCTTTCTTT

V: TRBV4-2
D: .
J: TRBJ2-7
size: .
CDR3: CASSQRDKGYEQYF
DNA: TGTGCCAGCAGCCAAAGGGACAAGGGCTACGAGCAGTACTTC

V: TRBV27
D: TRBD1
J: TRBJ1-2
size: .
CDR3: CASRDRGTFGYTF
DNA: TGTGCCAGCAGGGACAGGGGCACTTTCGGCTACACCTTC

V: TRBV7-3
D: .
J: TRBJ1-1
size: .
CDR3: CASSLSPLNTEAFF
DNA: TGTGCCAGCAGCTTATCTCCACTGAACACTGAAGCTTTCTTT

V: TRBV11-2
D: .
J: TRBJ1-2
size: .
CDR3: CASWDPRRPSDGYTF
DNA: TGTGCCAGCTGGGACCCTCGACGCCCGTCGGATGGCTACACCTTC

V: TRBV13
D: TRBD2
J: TRBJ2-2
size: .
CDR3: CASIQTSEYTGELFF
DNA: TGTGCCAGCATTCAGACTAGCGAGTACACCGGGGAGCTGTTTTTT

V: TRBV5-1
D: .
J: TRBJ2-7
size: .
CDR3: CASSLISRPAYEQYF
DNA: TGCGCCAGCAGCCTTATCAGTAGACCGGCCTACGAGCAGTACTTC

V: TRBV10-3
D: TRBD1
J: TRBJ2-7
size: .
CDR3: CATRTGGLTYEQYF
DNA: TGTGCCACCAGAACAGGGGGGCTAACCTACGAGCAGTACTTC

V: TRBV9
D: .
J: TRBJ2-1
size: .
CDR3: CASSVEGIHYNEQFF
DNA: TGTGCCAGCAGCGTCGAGGGAATCCACTACAATGAGCAGTTCTTC

V: TRBV2
D: .
J: TRBJ2-1
size: once
CDR3: CASSGESETFF
DNA: TGTGCCAGTAGCGGCGAGAGCGAAACGTTCTTC

V: TRBV20-1
D: .
J: TRBJ2-5
size: .
CDR3: CSATQETQYF
DNA: TGCAGTGCTACTCAAGAGACCCAGTACTTC

V: TRBV10-2
D: .
J: TRBJ1-2
size: .
CDR3: CASSPTRFYGYTF
DNA: TGCGCCAGCAGTCCTACCCGCTTCTATGGCTACACCTTC

V: TRBV5-1
D: .
J: TRBJ2-5
size: once
CDR3: CASSPDQETQYF
DNA: TGCGCCAGCAGCCCCGACCAAGAGACCCAGTACTTC

V: TRBV7-2
D: .
J: TRBJ2-7
size: .
CDR3: CASSPGLVGYEQYF
DNA: TGTGCCAGCAGCCCCGGACTGGTGGGCTACGAGCAGTACTTC

V: TRBV25-1
D: .
J: TRBJ2-1
size: .
CDR3: CASSDSGKNEQFF
DNA: TGTGCCAGCAGTGACTCAGGGAAAAATGAGCAGTTCTTC

V: TRBV7-6
D: TRBD2
J: TRBJ2-5
size: .
CDR3: CASTPSSGHGKTQYF
DNA: TGTGCCAGCACCCCTAGTAGCGGGCACGGGAAGACCCAGTACTTC

V: TRBV5-1
D: .
J: TRBJ2-2
size: .
CDR3: CASSLGGMANTGELFF
DNA: TGCGCCAGCAGCTTGGGTGGGATGGCGAACACCGGGGAGCTGTTTTTT

V: TRBV20-1
D: .
J: TRBJ1-4
size: .
CDR3: CSLRANEKLFF
DNA: TGCAGCCTGAGGGCTAATGAAAAACTGTTTTTT

V: TRBV6-1
D: TRBD1
J: TRBJ2-7
size: .
CDR3: CASSVGGLYEQYF
DNA: TGTGCCAGCAGTGTAGGGGGCCTCTACGAGCAGTACTTC

V: TRBV2
D: .
J: TRBJ2-1
size: once
CDR3: CASRSRLVGEQFF
DNA: TGTGCCAGCAGATCCCGACTAGTCGGTGAGCAGTTCTTC

V: TRBV5-6
D: TRBD1
J: TRBJ1-2
size: .
CDR3: CASSRTGNYGYTF
DNA: TGTGCCAGCAGCCGGACAGGGAACTATGGCTACACCTTC

V: TRBV29-1
D: .
J: TRBJ2-4
size: .
CDR3: CSVVKAGQAKNIQYF
DNA: TGCAGCGTTGTAAAGGCGGGACAAGCCAAAAACATTCAGTACTTC

V: TRBV4-1
D: TRBD1
J: TRBJ1-5
size: .
CDR3: CASSQGLYSVGTGDGNQPQHF
DNA: TGCGCCAGCAGCCAAGGTTTATACTCCGTGGGGACAGGGGATGGCAATCAGCCCCAGCATTTT

V: TRBV30
D: TRBD1
J: TRBJ2-7
size: .
CDR3: CAWTLTGGEQYF
DNA: TGTGCCTGGACCCTGACAGGGGGTGAGCAGTACTTC

V: TRBV2
D: .
J: TRBJ2-1
size: .
CDR3: CASSELGPIPEQFF
DNA: TGTGCCAGCAGTGAACTAGGGCCCATACCTGAGCAGTTCTTC

V: TRBV11-2
D: .
J: TRBJ2-2
size: .
CDR3: CASSQLYTGELFF
DNA: TGTGCCAGCAGCCAACTATACACCGGGGAGCTGTTTTTT

V: TRBV4-1
D: .
J: TRBJ2-7
size: .
CDR3: CASSPSEVFGEQYF
DNA: TGCGCCAGCAGCCCAAGCGAGGTATTTGGCGAGCAGTACTTC

V: TRBV6-1
D: .
J: TRBJ1-2
size: .
CDR3: CASSEKEYGYTF
DNA: TGTGCCAGCAGTGAAAAGGAGTATGGCTACACCTTC

V: TRBV6-5
D: .
J: TRBJ1-2
size: .
CDR3: CASSYSGSDNYGYTF
DNA: TGTGCCAGCAGTTACTCCGGGAGTGACAACTATGGCTACACCTTC

V: TRBV4-2
D: .
J: TRBJ2-7
size: .
CDR3: CASSQDPVHEQYF
DNA: TGTGCCAGCAGCCAAGATCCGGTCCACGAGCAGTACTTC

V: TRBV2
D: .
J: TRBJ1-3
size: .
CDR3: CASSAWTARSGNTIYF
DNA: TGTGCCAGCAGTGCCTGGACTGCTCGCTCTGGAAACACCATATATTTT

V: TRBV5-6
D: .
J: TRBJ2-1
size: few
CDR3: CASSLQGDQFF
DNA: TGTGCCAGCAGCCTGCAGGGTGATCAGTTCTTC

V: TRBV6-1
D: .
J: TRBJ2-2
size: .
CDR3: CASRRDTGELFF
DNA: TGTGCCAGCCGTAGGGATACCGGGGAGCTGTTTTTT